These 26 T cell receptor beta chains were all obtained from the same sample, sequenced in a study of blood T cell repertoires in COVID-19. Data came from immunoSEQ multiplex PCR; TCRdb stores just in-frame clones and leaves some out. This table has fewer than 500,000 clones, roughly 90% appearing once. Specimen: PBMCs or T cells enriched from blood (not recorded which). The receptors originated from a woman aged 18-35 years who had recovered from COVID-19.

The sample holds a few counts of this clone. This chain joins TRBV30 and TRBJ1-5; no reliable D call. The CDR3 totals 14 residues. Trimming shortened V by 1 base and J by 5 bases, and 12 bases separated the two germline ends. The germline gives CDR1 GTSNPN, CDR2 SVGIG (reference sequence). This CDR3 is CAWSGPIRYQPQHF. The CDR3, as DNA: TGTGCCTGGAGTGGCCCAATCAGATATCAGCCCCAGCATTTT.

This clone was recorded once. V and J are TRBV2 and TRBJ1-2; 7 positions match TRBD1. J lost 4 bases, V lost 6 bases, and 8 bases had no gene match. The CDR3 consists of 14 residues. Germline lookup yields CDR1 SNHLY and CDR2 FYNNEI. CDR3 nucleotide sequence: TGTGCCAGCAGCGTAGACAGGGAGTCCTATGGCTACACCTTC. Translated, it gives CASSVDRESYGYTF. Using reference TRBV2 and TRBJ1-2 for the parts outside the CDR3, the full variable domain is EPEVTQTPSHQVTQMGQEVILRCVPISNHLYFYWYRQILGQKVEFLVSFYNNEISEKSEIFDDQFSVERPDGSNFTLKIRSTKLEDSAMYFCASSVDRESYGYTFGSGTRLTVV.

The genes are TRBV7-9 and TRBJ1-3, with 10 bases fitting TRBD1. CDR1 is SEHNR and CDR2 is FQNEAQ in the germline V gene (reference sequence). CDR3 length: 17 residues. Trimming cost V 7 bases and J 3 bases; bases outside gene matches: 12. This chain's CDR3 is CASTLKTGTGDGNTIYF. The CDR3 DNA reads as TGTGCCAGCACCCTCAAAACCGGGACAGGGGATGGAAACACCATATATTTT.

J is TRBJ2-7 and V is TRBV4-1; TRBD2 aligns across 7 bases. Germline trimming cut 4 bases from V and 2 bases from J; bases unmatched to any gene: 5. Germline CDR1 MGHRA, CDR2 YSYEKL. There are 14 residues in the CDR3. Here the CDR3 DNA reads TGCGCCAGCAGCCTCAGGGAGGGCACCTACGAGCAGTACTTC. It yields the protein CASSLREGTYEQYF.

CDR3 coding DNA: TGCAGTGCTAAGGGGGACACTGAAGCTTTCTTT. Protein product: CSAKGDTEAFF. V usage is TRBV20-1 and J usage is TRBJ1-1; tentative D call: TRBD1 (6 bases). The germline gives CDR1 DFQATT, CDR2 SNEGSKA (reference sequence). The V and J ends lost 4 bases and 3 bases respectively, with 6 bases between them. The CDR3 has 11 amino acids.

The chain couples TRBV6-6 to TRBJ2-7, with a possible D match to TRBD1 (8 bases). The V gene lost 6 bases and the J gene lost 5 bases, with 20 bases spanning the gap. Germline lookup yields CDR1 MNHNY and CDR2 SVGAGI (reference sequence). The CDR3 consists of 15 residues. Here the CDR3 reads CASSPDREGVHEQYF. DNA for the CDR3: TGTGCCAGCAGCCCGGACAGGGAGGGAGTCCACGAGCAGTACTTC.

The V gene is TRBV28, the J gene TRBJ2-3, with TRBD1 matching 7 bases. The length of the CDR3 is 14 residues. Germline V gene sequence: CDR1 MDHEN, CDR2 SYDVKM. V lost 6 bases, J lost 4 bases, and 7 bases stayed unmatched. The DNA for the CDR3 is TGTGCCAGCAGAGACAGGGCAGGGGCAGATACGCAGTATTTT. It translates to CASRDRAGADTQYF.

The CDR3 spells CAWSMSDYNEQFF. The DNA of the CDR3 is TGTGCCTGGAGTATGAGCGACTACAATGAGCAGTTCTTC. The V gene is TRBV30, the J gene TRBJ2-1; the D is unclear. Trimming took off 2 bases at V and 3 bases at J, with 8 bases between the two ends. CDR1 is GTSNPN and CDR2 is SVGIG in the germline V gene (reference sequence). The CDR3 sequence is 13 residues long.

This rearrangement joins TRBV19 to TRBJ1-1, with D possibly matching TRBD1 (5 bases). Per the germline V gene, CDR1 is LNHDA and CDR2 is SQIVND (reference sequence). The CDR3 is made up of 14 amino acids. V dropped 9 bases and J dropped 0 bases, with 14 bases sitting between them. CDR3 nucleotides: TGTGCCAGCCGAGTGGGGCGGTTGAACACTGAAGCTTTCTTT. Protein: CASRVGRLNTEAFF. Full variable domain (rest looked up from reference TRBV19 and TRBJ1-1): DGGITQSPKYLFRKEGQNVTLSCEQNLNHDAMYWYRQDPGQGLRLIYYSQIVNDFQKGDIAEGYSVSREKKESFPLTVTSAQKNPTAFYLCASRVGRLNTEAFFGQGTRLTVV.

The count of this clone is one. This chain joins TRBV10-1 and TRBJ1-5, with 7 bases that match TRBD1. There are 18 residues in the CDR3. Trimming cost V 7 bases and J 3 bases; bases outside gene matches: 18. The germline V gene has CDR1 WNHNN and CDR2 SYGVQD (reference sequence). CDR3: CASTVPSDRENNNQPQHF. DNA for the CDR3: TGCGCCAGCACTGTTCCCAGCGACAGGGAAAATAACAATCAGCCCCAGCATTTT.

This sequence joins TRBV7-9 and TRBJ1-3; 7 positions agree with TRBD1. V trimming: 7 bases; J trimming: 0 bases; junction bases outside the gene matches: 9. Germline assignment: CDR1 SEHNR and CDR2 FQNEAQ (reference sequence). CDR3 size: 16 residues. The CDR3 loop is CASTSPGQSSGNTIYF. The CDR3 coding sequence is TGTGCCAGCACCTCCCCGGGACAGAGCTCTGGAAACACCATATATTTT. The full variable domain, completed using reference TRBV7-9 and TRBJ1-3, is DTGVSQNPRHKITKRGQNVTFRCDPISEHNRLYWYRQTLGQGPEFLTYFQNEAQLEKSRLLSDRFSAERPKGSFSTLEIQRTEQGDSAMYLCASTSPGQSSGNTIYFGEGSWLTVV.

The chain recombines TRBV6-5 with TRBJ2-2, with 10 bases fitting TRBD1. Germline V gives CDR1 MNHEY, CDR2 SVGAGI. The CDR3 extends over 15 amino acids. V lost 4 bases and J lost 7; bases outside the gene matches: 6. CDR3 sequence reads: CASSSPDRGGGELFF. The CDR3 nucleotides are TGTGCCAGCAGTTCCCCGGACAGGGGGGGCGGGGAGCTGTTTTTT.

V is TRBV4-2 and J is TRBJ1-2, with 8 bases identical to TRBD1. Germline loops: CDR1 LGHNA, CDR2 YNFKEQ. V lost 3 bases to trimming and J lost 0 bases; unmatched junction nucleotides: 21. The CDR3 consists of 21 residues. The CDR3 is CASSHGGGQGGTPAANYGYTF. DNA for the CDR3: TGTGCCAGCAGCCACGGGGGAGGACAGGGCGGGACCCCGGCAGCTAACTATGGCTACACCTTC.

The chain couples TRBV30 to TRBJ1-6, with D unclear. The V and J ends lost 5 bases and 7 bases respectively, with 12 bases between them. Looked up from germline, CDR1 is GTSNPN and CDR2 is SVGIG (reference sequence). The CDR3 loop spans 13 amino acids. The CDR3 bases are TGTGCCTGGGGGTCGTGGGCCAATTCACCCCTCCACTTT. Its protein product is CAWGSWANSPLHF. The entire variable domain, with the rest obtained from reference TRBV30 and TRBJ1-6, is as follows: SQTIHQWPATLVQPVGSPLSLECTVEGTSNPNLYWYRQAAGRGLQLLFYSVGIGQISSEVPQNLSASRPQDRQFILSSKKLLLSDSGFYLCAWGSWANSPLHFGNGTRLTVT.

The J gene is TRBJ1-2, the V gene TRBV11-3, with D maybe TRBD1 (6 bases). CDR3 length equals 17 residues. With 1 base removed from V and 6 bases from J, the gap between germline ends came to 21 bases. The germline V gene has CDR1 SGHNT and CDR2 YENEEA. The CDR3 DNA reads TGTGCCAGCAGCTTAGGGGCAGTGGCCCGACAGGCCGATGGCTACACCTTC. It yields the protein CASSLGAVARQADGYTF.

The chain is built from TRBV4-1 and TRBJ2-7; 13 bases are a match to TRBD2. After removal of 3 bases from V and 2 bases from J, the junction contained 7 bases not matched to a gene. This CDR3 spans 17 amino acids. Germline-derived CDR1 and CDR2 are MGHRA and YSYEKL. CDR3 nucleotide sequence: TGCGCCAGCAGCCAGGGACTAGCGGGGCCTAGAGCCTACGAGCAGTACTTC. Translated: CASSQGLAGPRAYEQYF.

As DNA, the CDR3 is TGCGCCAGCAAGTTGAGAGACACTGAAGCTTTCTTT. Protein sequence: CASKLRDTEAFF. V gene TRBV10-1 combines with J gene TRBJ1-1, with D uncertain. The CDR3 length is 12 residues. Germline-derived CDR1 and CDR2 are WNHNN and SYGVQD (reference sequence). The V gene lost 7 bases and the J gene lost 3 bases, with 9 bases spanning the gap.

The chain carries TRBV12-5 and TRBJ1-3, with 7 bases matching TRBD1. Germline CDR1 LGHNT, CDR2 FRNRAP. V lost 1 base, J lost 3 bases, and 15 bases stayed unmatched. The CDR3 loop spans 19 amino acids. CDR3 amino acids: CASGLAPWGVTGFGNTIYF. The CDR3 DNA reads TGTGCTAGTGGTTTGGCACCCTGGGGGGTGACAGGGTTTGGAAACACCATATATTTT.

This clone has just one count. The rearrangement uses TRBV10-3 and TRBJ2-3; 7 nucleotides agree with TRBD1. The CDR3 contains 13 residues. V gave up 4 bases and J gave up 6 bases; unmatched junction bases: 4. Germline V gives CDR1 ENHRY, CDR2 SYGVKD. CDR3 DNA: TGTGCCATCAGTGTGCAGGGGGAGGATACGCAGTATTTT. This sequence encodes CAISVQGEDTQYF.

The rearrangement uses TRBV5-6 and TRBJ1-1; D not resolved. The CDR3 loop spans 16 amino acids. In germline, CDR1 is SGHDT, CDR2 YYEEEE. The V gene lost 4 bases and the J gene lost 1 base, with 17 bases spanning the gap. This CDR3 is CASSPDGVGPNTEAFF. DNA of the CDR3: TGTGCCAGCAGCCCGGACGGGGTCGGGCCGAACACTGAAGCTTTCTTT. Full variable domain (remainder filled in from reference TRBV5-6 and TRBJ1-1): DAGVTQSPTHLIKTRGQQVTLRCSPKSGHDTVSWYQQALGQGPQFIFQYYEEEERQRGNFPDRFSGHQFPNYSSELNVNALLLGDSALYLCASSPDGVGPNTEAFFGQGTRLTVV.

The chain recombines TRBV14 with TRBJ2-3, with TRBD2 as a possible D gene (5 bases). V gave up 2 bases and J gave up 1 base, with 7 bases separating them. This CDR3 spans 14 amino acids. Germline CDR1 SGHDN, CDR2 FVKESK. CDR3 DNA sequence: TGTGCCAGCAGCCAACTAGCCGGCACAGATACGCAGTATTTT. Translation: CASSQLAGTDTQYF.

This chain joins TRBV7-2 and TRBJ1-5; 9 nucleotides align to TRBD1. The CDR3 loop spans 14 amino acids. Trimming removed 5 bases from V and 5 bases from J; junction bases left unmatched: 4. Germline CDR1 SGHTA, CDR2 FQGNSA. CDR3 nucleotides: TGTGCCAGCAGCGCGGGACAGGGATATCAGCCCCAGCATTTT. It yields the protein CASSAGQGYQPQHF.

The chain is built from TRBV19 and TRBJ2-5, with a tentative D call TRBD2 (5 bases). Germline V gives CDR1 LNHDA, CDR2 SQIVND (reference sequence). This CDR3 region has 13 residues. Trimming took off 7 bases at V and 2 bases at J, with 11 bases between the two ends. The CDR3: CASNSGRQETQYF. The DNA of the CDR3 is TGTGCCAGTAACAGCGGCAGGCAAGAGACCCAGTACTTC. The whole variable domain, filled in from reference TRBV19 and TRBJ2-5, reads DGGITQSPKYLFRKEGQNVTLSCEQNLNHDAMYWYRQDPGQGLRLIYYSQIVNDFQKGDIAEGYSVSREKKESFPLTVTSAQKNPTAFYLCASNSGRQETQYFGPGTRLLVL.

In DNA form, the CDR3 reads TGTGCCAGCAGTTTCCCCACTCAGGACAGGGGAGCTGAAAAACTGTTTTTT. Its translation is CASSFPTQDRGAEKLFF. V is TRBV27 and J is TRBJ1-4, with 9 bases fitting TRBD1. The CDR3 is made up of 17 amino acids. J gave up 7 bases and V 3 bases, and 12 bases lay outside the gene matches. Germline V lookup: CDR1 MNHEY, CDR2 SMNVEV (reference sequence).

The chain uses TRBV4-2 and TRBJ2-7; tentative D call: TRBD2 (5 bases). CDR3 length: 11 residues. Germline CDR1 reads LGHNA; CDR2 reads YNFKEQ. V was pared by 3 bases and J by 5 bases, with 5 bases between. The CDR3 loop is CASSQEDEQYF. CDR3 bases: TGTGCCAGCAGCCAGGAGGACGAGCAGTACTTC.

The chain uses TRBV28 and TRBJ1-3; D unresolved. V lost 5 bases to trimming and J lost 4 bases, with 18 bases between them. This CDR3 comprises 16 residues. Germline V CDR1 and CDR2: MDHEN, SYDVKM. CDR3 protein: CASSTWRREWGNTIYF. Here the CDR3 DNA reads TGTGCCAGCAGTACCTGGAGACGGGAATGGGGAAACACCATATATTTT.